Given below is one TCR beta chain in context. Its antigen is still unknown. The sample comes from a study of PD-1 blockade in classical Hodgkin lymphoma. Whole-study findings and limits: In newly diagnosed patients, baseline TCR diversity was reportedly below that of healthy donors.

Trimming at V came to 5 bases and at J to 4 bases, leaving 7 bases not matched to a gene. Germline CDR1 reads SGHAT; CDR2 reads FQNNGV. The CDR3 runs to 15 residues. Generated by immunoSEQ multiplex PCR, the TCRdb table keeps only in-frame clones and is missing some. The data show approximately 45,000 clones, approximately 91% seen once. Time point in this sample: newly diagnosed, previously untreated cHL patient sample. This sequence joins TRBV11-2 and TRBJ1-1, with TRBD1 matching 10 bases. This receptor was taken from a human donor with classical Hodgkin lymphoma. The sequenced sample was peripheral blood mononuclear cells (PBMCs). CDR3 loop: CASSADRGQGTEAFF. CDR3 DNA: TGTGCCAGCAGCGCCGACAGGGGGCAGGGCACTGAAGCTTTCTTT. Based on the CDR3 plus reference TRBV11-2 and TRBJ1-1, the full variable domain is EAGVAQSPRYKIIEKRQSVAFWCNPISGHATLYWYQQILGQGPKLLIQFQNNGVVDDSQLPKDRFSAERLKGVDSTLKIQPAKLEDSAVYLCASSADRGQGTEAFFGQGTRLTVV.